This TCR beta chain was documented in a study of regulatory T cells. Findings and limits, study-wide: In CD3G-deficient patients, conventional CD4+ T cells were enriched for hydrophobic CDR3 residues at positions 6 and 7.

The CDR3 is 13 residues long. Germline loops: CDR1 KGHSH, CDR2 LQKENI. The V and J ends lost 5 bases and 5 bases, in that order; junction bases with no gene match: 4. Concerning this clone: Its matching antigen is unknown.

The PCR used 52 TRBV and 13 TRBJ primers. The method was immunoSEQ multiplex PCR; TCRdb's version includes in-frame clones alone and lacks a portion of them. The table has over 25,000 clones, about 90% seen once; the top ten hold about 1.6%. The rearrangement joins TRBV18 to TRBJ2-7, with 9 bases matching TRBD2. Sequenced sample: conventional CD4+ T cells sorted from blood. This receptor was obtained from a person aged 18-29 years with CD3G deficiency. CDR3 protein: CASSALAGNEQYF. The CDR3 DNA sequence: TGTGCCAGCTCAGCACTAGCGGGTAACGAGCAGTACTTC.